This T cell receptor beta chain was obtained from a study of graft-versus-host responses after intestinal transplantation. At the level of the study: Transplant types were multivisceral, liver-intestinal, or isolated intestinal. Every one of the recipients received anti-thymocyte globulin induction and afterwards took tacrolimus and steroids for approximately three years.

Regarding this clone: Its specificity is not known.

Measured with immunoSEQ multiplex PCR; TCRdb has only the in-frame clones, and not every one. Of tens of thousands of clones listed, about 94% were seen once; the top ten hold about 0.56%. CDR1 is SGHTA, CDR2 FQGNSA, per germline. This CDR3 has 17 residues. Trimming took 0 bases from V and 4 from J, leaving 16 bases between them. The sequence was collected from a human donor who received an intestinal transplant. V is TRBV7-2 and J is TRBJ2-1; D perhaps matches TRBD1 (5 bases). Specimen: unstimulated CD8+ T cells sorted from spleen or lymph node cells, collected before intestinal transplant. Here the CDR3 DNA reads TGTGCCAGCAGCTTAGCCCCATCCATGGGGCTTTACAATGAGCAGTTCTTC. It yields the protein CASSLAPSMGLYNEQFF.